This TCR beta chain was captured by sequencing in a study of CD8 T cells in Susac syndrome. The RNA input was about 0.5 to 1 ug, and it was reverse transcribed with random hexamers. TCRdb reprocessed the immunoSEQ multiplex PCR reads with MiXCR, giving one entry per CDR3 protein. The table has 95,000 to 150,000 distinct CDR3 sequences, around 94% seen once. The ends were cut back, 3 bases at V and 8 bases at J, with 14 bases in the middle. Looked up from germline, CDR1 is SNHLY and CDR2 is FYNNEI. CDR3 length: 14 residues. Specimen: CD4+ T cells from PBMCs. This rearrangement joins TRBV2 to TRBJ2-1, with D tentatively TRBD1 or TRBD2 (5 bases each). The TCR originated in a human donor in good health. The CDR3 spells CASSDLLGDDEQFF. The CDR3 bases are TGTGCCAGCAGTGACCTTTTGGGGGACGATGAGCAGTTCTTC. Using reference TRBV2 and TRBJ2-1 for the parts outside the CDR3, the full variable domain is EPEVTQTPSHQVTQMGQEVILRCVPISNHLYFYWYRQILGQKVEFLVSFYNNEISEKSEIFDDQFSVERPDGSNFTLKIRSTKLEDSAMYFCASSDLLGDDEQFFGPGTRLTVL.